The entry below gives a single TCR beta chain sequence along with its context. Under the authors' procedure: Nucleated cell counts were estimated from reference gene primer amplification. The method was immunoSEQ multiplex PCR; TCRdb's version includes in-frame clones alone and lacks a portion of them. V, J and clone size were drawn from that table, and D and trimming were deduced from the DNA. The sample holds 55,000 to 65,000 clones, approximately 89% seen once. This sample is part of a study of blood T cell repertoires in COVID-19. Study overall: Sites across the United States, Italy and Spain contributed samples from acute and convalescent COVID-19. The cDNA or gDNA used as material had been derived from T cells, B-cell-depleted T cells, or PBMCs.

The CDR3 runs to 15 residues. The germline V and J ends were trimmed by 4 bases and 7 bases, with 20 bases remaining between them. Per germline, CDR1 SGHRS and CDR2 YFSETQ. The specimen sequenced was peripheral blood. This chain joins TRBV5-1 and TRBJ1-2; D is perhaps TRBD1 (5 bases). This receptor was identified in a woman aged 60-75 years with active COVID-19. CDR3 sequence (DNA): TGCGCCAGCAGCCCCCAGGGTCCCCAGGTGGGTGGCTACACCTTC. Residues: CASSPQGPQVGGYTF.